This TCR beta chain was recovered during a study of OX40 agonist ivuxolimab in advanced cancers. Overall study: Males comprised about 78% of the group, whose mean age was about 61 years (range roughly 20 to 90). Of the patients, three showed partial responses, one with hepatocellular carcinoma and two with cutaneous melanoma.

For this clone: Antigen unknown.

Autoimmune disease history or systemic immunosuppression led to patient exclusion. The V gene lost 5 bases and the J gene lost 5 bases, with 15 bases spanning the gap. This CDR3 contains 15 residues. CDR1 and CDR2 (germline): MNHNS, SASEGT. Whole-study findings and limits: Dose levels from 0.1 to 3.0 mg/kg saw CD4+ and CD8+ blood T cells expand clonally by week 6.

Some clones are missing from TCRdb's copy, which holds only in-frame ones; the method was immunoSEQ multiplex PCR. The sample has fewer than 35,000 clones, approximately 89% seen once; the top ten hold 0.9% to 0.95%. The sequences come from CD4+ or CD8+ T cells sorted from blood, collected in a trial of the OX40 agonist ivuxolimab. The sequence came from an adult with an advanced solid tumor such as melanoma, head and neck, liver or kidney cancer. V usage is TRBV6-1 and J usage is TRBJ2-2, with D perhaps matching TRBD2 (6 bases). CDR3 sequence reads: CASSPRAGGTGELFF. The DNA for the CDR3 is TGTGCCAGCAGTCCGCGGGCCGGGGGAACCGGGGAGCTGTTTTTT.